Included here is one T cell receptor beta chain sequence, with context. What it binds is unknown. The data belong to a study of CD8 T cell repertoires and HIV-1 epitope variants. Generated by immunoSEQ multiplex PCR, the TCRdb table keeps only in-frame clones and is missing some. The sample records roughly 4,900 clones, around three fifths being singletons. V lost 0 bases and J lost 1, with 13 bases in between. CDR3 length: 16 amino acids. Germline CDR1 and CDR2: GTSNPN and SVGIG (reference sequence). The source is a male donor with HIV. J is TRBJ1-5 and V is TRBV30, with D tentatively TRBD1 (5 bases). The sample taken for sequencing was cultured CD8+ T cells derived from PBMCs. CDR3: CAWSVPGESSNQPQHF. The CDR3 coding sequence is TGTGCCTGGAGTGTACCGGGGGAAAGCAGCAATCAGCCCCAGCATTTT.